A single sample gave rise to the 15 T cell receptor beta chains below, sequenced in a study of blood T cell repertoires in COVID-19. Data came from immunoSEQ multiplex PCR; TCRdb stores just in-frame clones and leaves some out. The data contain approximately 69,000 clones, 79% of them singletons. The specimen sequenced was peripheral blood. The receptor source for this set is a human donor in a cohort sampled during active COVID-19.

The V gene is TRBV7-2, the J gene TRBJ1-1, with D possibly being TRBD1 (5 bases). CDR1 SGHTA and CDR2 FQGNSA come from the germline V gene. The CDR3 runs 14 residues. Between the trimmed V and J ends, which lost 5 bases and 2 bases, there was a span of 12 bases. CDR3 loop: CASSLKTANTEAFF. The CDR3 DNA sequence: TGTGCCAGCAGCCTCAAGACAGCCAACACTGAAGCTTTCTTT.

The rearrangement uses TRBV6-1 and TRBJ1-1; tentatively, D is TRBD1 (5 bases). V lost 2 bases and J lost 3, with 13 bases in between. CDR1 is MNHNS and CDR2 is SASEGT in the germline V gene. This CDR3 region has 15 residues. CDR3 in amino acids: CASSELLGGYTEAFF. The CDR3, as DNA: TGTGCCAGCAGTGAACTACTGGGGGGATACACTGAAGCTTTCTTT.

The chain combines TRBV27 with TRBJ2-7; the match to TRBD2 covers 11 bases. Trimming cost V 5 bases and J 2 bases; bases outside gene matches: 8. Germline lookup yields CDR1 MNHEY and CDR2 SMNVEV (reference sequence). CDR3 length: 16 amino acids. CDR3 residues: CASSIRTSGYTYEQYF. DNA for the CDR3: TGTGCCAGCAGTATCAGGACTAGCGGGTATACCTACGAGCAGTACTTC.

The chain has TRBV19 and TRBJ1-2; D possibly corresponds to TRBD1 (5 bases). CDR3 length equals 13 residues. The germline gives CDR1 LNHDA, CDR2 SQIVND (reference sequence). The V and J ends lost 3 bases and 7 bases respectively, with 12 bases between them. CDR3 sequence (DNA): TGTGCCAGTAGTATTAAGGGGATCGGTGGCTACACCTTC. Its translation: CASSIKGIGGYTF.

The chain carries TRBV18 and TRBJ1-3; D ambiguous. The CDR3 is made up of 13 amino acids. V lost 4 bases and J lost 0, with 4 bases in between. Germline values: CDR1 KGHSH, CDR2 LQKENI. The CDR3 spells CASSLISGNTIYF. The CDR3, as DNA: TGTGCCAGCTCACTAATCTCTGGAAACACCATATATTTT.

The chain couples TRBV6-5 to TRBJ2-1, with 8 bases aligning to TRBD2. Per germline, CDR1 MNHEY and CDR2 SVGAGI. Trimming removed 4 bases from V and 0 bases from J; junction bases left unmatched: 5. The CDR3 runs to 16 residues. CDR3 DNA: TGTGCCAGCAGTTTGGTCAGCGGGGGCTCCTACAATGAGCAGTTCTTC. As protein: CASSLVSGGSYNEQFF.

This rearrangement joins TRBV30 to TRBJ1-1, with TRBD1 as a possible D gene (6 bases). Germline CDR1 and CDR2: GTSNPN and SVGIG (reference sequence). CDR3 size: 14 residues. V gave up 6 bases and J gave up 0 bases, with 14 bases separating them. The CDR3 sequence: CACHPGQMNTEAFF. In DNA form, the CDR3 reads TGTGCCTGCCATCCCGGACAGATGAACACTGAAGCTTTCTTT.

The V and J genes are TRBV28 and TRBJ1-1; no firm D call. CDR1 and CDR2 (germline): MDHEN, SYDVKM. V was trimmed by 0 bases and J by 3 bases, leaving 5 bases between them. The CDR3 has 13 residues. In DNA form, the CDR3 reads TGTGCCAGCAGTTTATGGAGGGACACTGAAGCTTTCTTT. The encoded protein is CASSLWRDTEAFF. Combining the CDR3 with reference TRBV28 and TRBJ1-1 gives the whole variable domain DVKVTQSSRYLVKRTGEKVFLECVQDMDHENMFWYRQDPGLGLRLIYFSYDVKMKEKGDIPEGYSVSREKKERFSLILESASTNQTSMYLCASSLWRDTEAFFGQGTRLTVV.

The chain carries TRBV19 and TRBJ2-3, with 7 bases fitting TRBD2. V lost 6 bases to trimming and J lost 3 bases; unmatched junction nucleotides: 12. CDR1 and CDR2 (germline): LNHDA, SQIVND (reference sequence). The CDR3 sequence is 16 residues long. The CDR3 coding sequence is TGTGCCAGTAGCCCCATGGGGGGAGGGAGGACAGATACGCAGTATTTT. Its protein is CASSPMGGGRTDTQYF.

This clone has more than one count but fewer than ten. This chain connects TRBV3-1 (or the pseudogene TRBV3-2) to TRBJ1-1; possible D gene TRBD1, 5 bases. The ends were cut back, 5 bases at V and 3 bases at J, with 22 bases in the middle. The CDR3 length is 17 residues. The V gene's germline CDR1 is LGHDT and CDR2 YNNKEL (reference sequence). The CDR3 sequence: CASSDLGTFGEDTEAFF. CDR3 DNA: TGTGCCAGCAGCGACTTGGGGACTTTCGGAGAGGACACTGAAGCTTTCTTT.

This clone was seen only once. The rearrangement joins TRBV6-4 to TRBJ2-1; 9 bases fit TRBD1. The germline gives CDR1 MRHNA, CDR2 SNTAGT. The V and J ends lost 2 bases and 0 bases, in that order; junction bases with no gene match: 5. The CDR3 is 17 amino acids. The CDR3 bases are TGTGCCAGCAGTGACGGGGGGACAGGGAACTCCTACAATGAGCAGTTCTTC. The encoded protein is CASSDGGTGNSYNEQFF.

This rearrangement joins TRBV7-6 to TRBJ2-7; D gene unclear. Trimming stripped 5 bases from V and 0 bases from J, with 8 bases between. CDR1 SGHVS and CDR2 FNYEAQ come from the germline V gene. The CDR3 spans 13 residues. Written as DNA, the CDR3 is TGTGCCAGCAGCCCGAGATACTCCTACGAGCAGTACTTC. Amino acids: CASSPRYSYEQYF.

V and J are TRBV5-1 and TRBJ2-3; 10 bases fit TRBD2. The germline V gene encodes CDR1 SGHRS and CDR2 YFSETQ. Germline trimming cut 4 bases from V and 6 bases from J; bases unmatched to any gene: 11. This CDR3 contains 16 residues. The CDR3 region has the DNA TGCGCCAGCAGCATGGTGGCTAGCGGGGGCGGGGATACGCAGTATTTT. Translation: CASSMVASGGGDTQYF.

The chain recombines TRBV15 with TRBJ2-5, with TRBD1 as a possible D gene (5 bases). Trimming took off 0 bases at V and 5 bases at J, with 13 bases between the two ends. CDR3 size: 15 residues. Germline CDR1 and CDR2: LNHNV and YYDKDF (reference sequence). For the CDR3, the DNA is TGTGCCACCAGCAGAGATCAGGGTGTGGGGGAGACCCAGTACTTC. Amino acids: CATSRDQGVGETQYF. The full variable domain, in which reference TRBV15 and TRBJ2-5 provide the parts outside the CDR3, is DAMVIQNPRYQVTQFGKPVTLSCSQTLNHNVMYWYQQKSSQAPKLLFHYYDKDFNNEADTPDNFQSRRPNTSFCFLDIRSPGLGDTAMYLCATSRDQGVGETQYFGPGTRLLVL.

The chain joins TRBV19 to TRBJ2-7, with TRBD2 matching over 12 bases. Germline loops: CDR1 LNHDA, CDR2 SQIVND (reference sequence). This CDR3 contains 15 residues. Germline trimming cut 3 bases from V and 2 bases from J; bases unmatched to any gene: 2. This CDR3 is CASSIGLAGPYEQYF. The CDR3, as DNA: TGTGCCAGTAGTATCGGACTAGCGGGACCCTACGAGCAGTACTTC.